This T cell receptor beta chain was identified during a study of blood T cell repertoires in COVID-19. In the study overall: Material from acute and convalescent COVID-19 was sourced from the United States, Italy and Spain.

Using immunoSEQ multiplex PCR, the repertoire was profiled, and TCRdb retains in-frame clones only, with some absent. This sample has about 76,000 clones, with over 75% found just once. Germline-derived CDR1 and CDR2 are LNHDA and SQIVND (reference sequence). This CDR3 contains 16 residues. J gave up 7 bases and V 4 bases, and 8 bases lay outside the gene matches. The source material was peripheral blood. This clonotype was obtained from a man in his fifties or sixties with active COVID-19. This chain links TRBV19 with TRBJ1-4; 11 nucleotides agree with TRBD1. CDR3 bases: TGTGCCAGTAGTAGTCGGACAGGGGGCACGAGTGAAAAACTGTTTTTT. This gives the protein CASSSRTGGTSEKLFF.